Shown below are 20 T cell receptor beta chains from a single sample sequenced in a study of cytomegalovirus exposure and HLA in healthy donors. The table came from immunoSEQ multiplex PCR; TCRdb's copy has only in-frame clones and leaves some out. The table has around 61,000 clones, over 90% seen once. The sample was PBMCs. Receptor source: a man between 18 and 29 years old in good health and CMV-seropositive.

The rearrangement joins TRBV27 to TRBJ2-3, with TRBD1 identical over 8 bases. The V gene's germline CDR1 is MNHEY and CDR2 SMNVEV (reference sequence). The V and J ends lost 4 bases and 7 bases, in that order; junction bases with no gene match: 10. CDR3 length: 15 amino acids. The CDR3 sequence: CASSSPDREWYTQYF. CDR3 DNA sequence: TGTGCCAGCAGTTCACCGGACAGGGAATGGTATACGCAGTATTTT.

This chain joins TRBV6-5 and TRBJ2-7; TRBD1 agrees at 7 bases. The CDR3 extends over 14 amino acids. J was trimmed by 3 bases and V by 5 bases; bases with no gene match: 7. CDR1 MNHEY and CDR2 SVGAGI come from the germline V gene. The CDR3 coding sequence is TGTGCCAGCAGTGAAAGGGACAGCAGCTACGAGCAGTACTTC. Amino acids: CASSERDSSYEQYF.

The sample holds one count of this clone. As DNA, the CDR3 is TGTGCCAGCAGTTTCGGGACAGGGGGTTCCGGGGAGCTGTTTTTT. It yields the protein CASSFGTGGSGELFF. The J gene is TRBJ2-2, the V gene TRBV6-6, with 11 bases matching TRBD1. The CDR3 runs to 15 residues. Germline V CDR1 and CDR2: MNHNY, SVGAGI (reference sequence). Trimming cost V 4 bases and J 6 bases; bases outside gene matches: 4.

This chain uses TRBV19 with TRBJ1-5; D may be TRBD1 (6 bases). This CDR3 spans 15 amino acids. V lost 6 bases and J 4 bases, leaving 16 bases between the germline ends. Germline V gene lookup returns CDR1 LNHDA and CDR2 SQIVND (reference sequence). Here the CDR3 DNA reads TGTGCCAGTAGGGGACAAATTAGATTGAATCAGCCCCAGCATTTT. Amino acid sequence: CASRGQIRLNQPQHF. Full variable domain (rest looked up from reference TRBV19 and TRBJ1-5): DGGITQSPKYLFRKEGQNVTLSCEQNLNHDAMYWYRQDPGQGLRLIYYSQIVNDFQKGDIAEGYSVSREKKESFPLTVTSAQKNPTAFYLCASRGQIRLNQPQHFGDGTRLSIL.

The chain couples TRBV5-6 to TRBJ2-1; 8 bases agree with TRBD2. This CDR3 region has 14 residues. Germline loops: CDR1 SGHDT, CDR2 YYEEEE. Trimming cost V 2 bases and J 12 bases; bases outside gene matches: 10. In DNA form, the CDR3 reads TGTGCCAGCAGCTTTCCGGGACTAGGAGTAGGGCAGTTCTTC. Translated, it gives CASSFPGLGVGQFF.

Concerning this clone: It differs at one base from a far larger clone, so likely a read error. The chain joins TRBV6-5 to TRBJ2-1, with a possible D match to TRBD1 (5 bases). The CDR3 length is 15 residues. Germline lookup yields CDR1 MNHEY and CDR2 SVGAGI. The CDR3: CASCYNQGLSNEQFF. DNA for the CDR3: TGTGCCAGCTGTTACAACCAGGGCCTTTCCAATGAGCAGTTCTTC.

The CDR3: CASLGQGGGPNYEQYF. The CDR3 nucleotides are TGTGCCAGCCTCGGACAGGGCGGAGGGCCCAACTACGAGCAGTACTTC. This chain links TRBV21-1 with TRBJ2-7; the tabulated D call, TRBD1, remains unverified against the DNA. TRBV21-1 is annotated as a pseudogene. CDR3 size: 16 residues.

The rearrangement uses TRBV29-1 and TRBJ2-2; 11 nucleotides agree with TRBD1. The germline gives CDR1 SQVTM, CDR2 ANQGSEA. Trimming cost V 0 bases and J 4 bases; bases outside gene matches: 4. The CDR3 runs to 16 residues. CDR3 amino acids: CSVEDRTGGITGELFF. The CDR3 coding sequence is TGCAGCGTTGAAGATAGGACAGGGGGCATCACCGGGGAGCTGTTTTTT.

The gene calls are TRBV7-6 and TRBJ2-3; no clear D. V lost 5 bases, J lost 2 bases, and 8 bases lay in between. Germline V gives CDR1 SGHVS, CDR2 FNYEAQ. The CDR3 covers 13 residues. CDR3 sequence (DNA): TGTGCCAGCAGCCGAGGAACCACAGATACGCAGTATTTT. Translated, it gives CASSRGTTDTQYF. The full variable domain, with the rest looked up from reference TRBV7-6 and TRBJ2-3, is GAGVSQSPRYKVTKRGQDVALRCDPISGHVSLYWYRQALGQGPEFLTYFNYEAQQDKSGLPNDRFSAERPEGSISTLTIQRTEQRDSAMYRCASSRGTTDTQYFGPGTRLTVL.

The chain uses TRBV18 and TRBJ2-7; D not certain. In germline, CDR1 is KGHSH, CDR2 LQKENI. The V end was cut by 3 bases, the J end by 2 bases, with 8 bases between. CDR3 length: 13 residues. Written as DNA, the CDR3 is TGTGCCAGCTCACCGCGGCGAACCTACGAGCAGTACTTC. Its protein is CASSPRRTYEQYF.

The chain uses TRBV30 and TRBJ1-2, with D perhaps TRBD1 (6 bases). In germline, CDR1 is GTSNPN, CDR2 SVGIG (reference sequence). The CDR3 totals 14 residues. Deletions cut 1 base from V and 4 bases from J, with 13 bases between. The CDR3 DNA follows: TGTGCCTGGAGTGGACCAGGGGAGAGCTATGGCTACACCTTC. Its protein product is CAWSGPGESYGYTF. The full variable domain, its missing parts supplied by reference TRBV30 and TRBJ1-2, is SQTIHQWPATLVQPVGSPLSLECTVEGTSNPNLYWYRQAAGRGLQLLFYSVGIGQISSEVPQNLSASRPQDRQFILSSKKLLLSDSGFYLCAWSGPGESYGYTFGSGTRLTVV.

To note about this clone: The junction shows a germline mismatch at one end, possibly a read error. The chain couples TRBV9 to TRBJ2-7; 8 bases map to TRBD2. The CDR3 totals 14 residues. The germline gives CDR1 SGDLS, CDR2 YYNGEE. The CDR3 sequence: CASSQTGGGSEQCF. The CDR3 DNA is TGTGCCAGCAGCCAAACCGGGGGGGGCTCCGAGCAGTGCTTC.

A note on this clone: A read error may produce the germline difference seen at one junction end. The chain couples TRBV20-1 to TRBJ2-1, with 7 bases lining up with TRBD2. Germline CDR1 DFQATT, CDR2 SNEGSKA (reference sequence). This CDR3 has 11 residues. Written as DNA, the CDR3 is TGCAGTGCTAGACCGGGGGAGGGCCGGCTCTTC. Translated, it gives CSARPGEGRLF.

Here the CDR3 reads CASSLDPDSNHTF. The CDR3 DNA reads as TGCGCCAGCAGCTTGGATCCTGACTCGAACCACACCTTC. V is TRBV5-1 and J is TRBJ1-2; D gene ambiguous. The CDR3 is made up of 13 amino acids. V was pared by 0 bases and J by 12 bases, with 15 bases between. Germline V gene data show CDR1 as SGHRS and CDR2 as YFSETQ.

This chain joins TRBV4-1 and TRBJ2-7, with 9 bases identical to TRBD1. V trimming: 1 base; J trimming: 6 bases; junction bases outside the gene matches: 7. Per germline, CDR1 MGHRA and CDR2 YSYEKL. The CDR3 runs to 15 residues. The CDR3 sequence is CASSQVGDRVGEQYF. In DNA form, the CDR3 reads TGCGCCAGCAGCCAAGTTGGGGACAGGGTCGGCGAGCAGTACTTC.

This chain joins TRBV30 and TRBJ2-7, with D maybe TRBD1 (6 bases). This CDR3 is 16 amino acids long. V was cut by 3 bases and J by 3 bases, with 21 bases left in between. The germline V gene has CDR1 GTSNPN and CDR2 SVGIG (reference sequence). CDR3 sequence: CAWRRGRRQADYEQYF. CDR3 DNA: TGTGCCTGGAGGCGCGGGCGAAGACAGGCTGACTACGAGCAGTACTTC. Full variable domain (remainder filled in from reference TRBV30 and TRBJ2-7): SQTIHQWPATLVQPVGSPLSLECTVEGTSNPNLYWYRQAAGRGLQLLFYSVGIGQISSEVPQNLSASRPQDRQFILSSKKLLLSDSGFYLCAWRRGRRQADYEQYFGPGTRLTVT.

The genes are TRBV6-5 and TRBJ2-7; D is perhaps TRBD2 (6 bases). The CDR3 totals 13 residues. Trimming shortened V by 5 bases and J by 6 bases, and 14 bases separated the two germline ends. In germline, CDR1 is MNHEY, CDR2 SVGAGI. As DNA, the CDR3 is TGTGCCAGCAGTCACCCCCGACTAGGCGAGCAGTACTTC. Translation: CASSHPRLGEQYF.

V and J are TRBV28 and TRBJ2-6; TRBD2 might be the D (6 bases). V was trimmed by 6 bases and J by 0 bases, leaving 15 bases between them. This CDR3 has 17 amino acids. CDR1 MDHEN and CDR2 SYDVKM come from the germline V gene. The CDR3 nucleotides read TGTGCCAGCAGACCGGGACTTTCTGTCTCTGGGGCCAACGTCCTGACTTTC. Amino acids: CASRPGLSVSGANVLTF.

CDR3 in amino acids: CASSRFTGLTGELFF. The CDR3 coding sequence is TGTGCCAGCAGCCGTTTTACAGGACTAACCGGGGAGCTGTTTTTT. The chain links TRBV28 to TRBJ2-2; weak D call: TRBD2 (6 bases). Trimming took 6 bases from V and 5 from J, leaving 16 bases between them. CDR1 and CDR2 (germline): MDHEN, SYDVKM. The CDR3 sequence is 15 residues long.

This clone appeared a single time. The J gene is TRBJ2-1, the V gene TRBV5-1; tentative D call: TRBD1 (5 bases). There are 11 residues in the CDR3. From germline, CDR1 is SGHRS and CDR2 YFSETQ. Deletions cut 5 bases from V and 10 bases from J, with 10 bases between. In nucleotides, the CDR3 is TGCGCCAGCAGGGATCGGACAGAGCAGTTCTTC. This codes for CASRDRTEQFF.